Following are 24 T cell receptor beta chains from one sample sequenced in a study of OX40 agonist ivuxolimab in advanced cancers. Generated by immunoSEQ multiplex PCR, the TCRdb table keeps only in-frame clones and is missing some. Counted here are 100,000 to 150,000 clones, 93% occurring once; the ten biggest clones make up about 0.93%. The material sequenced was CD4+ or CD8+ T cells sorted from blood, taken in a trial of the OX40 agonist ivuxolimab. The source of these receptors is an adult with an advanced solid tumor such as melanoma, head and neck, liver or kidney cancer.

The chain's CDR3 is CASSIDEQGPGTAGLYGYTF. The CDR3 nucleotides read TGTGCCAGTAGTATAGATGAACAGGGACCAGGGACAGCTGGACTCTATGGCTACACCTTC. The chain links TRBV19 to TRBJ1-2; 7 bases align to TRBD1. V gave up 0 bases and J gave up 4 bases; unmatched junction bases: 20. The CDR3 runs to 20 residues. The germline gives CDR1 LNHDA, CDR2 SQIVND (reference sequence).

The chain links TRBV6-5 to TRBJ2-5, with 7 bases aligning to TRBD1. V shed 2 bases, J shed 5 bases, and the junction held 2 bases outside the gene matches. This CDR3 region has 13 residues. Per the germline V gene, CDR1 is MNHEY and CDR2 is SVGAGI. The CDR3: CASSYRGRETQYF. The CDR3, as DNA: TGTGCCAGCAGTTACAGGGGGCGGGAGACCCAGTACTTC.

This CDR3 reads CASRLGQVPGGANVLTF. In nucleotides, the CDR3 is TGTGCCAGCAGACTCGGACAGGTCCCGGGGGGGGCCAACGTCCTGACTTTC. The V gene is TRBV5-4, the J gene TRBJ2-6; TRBD1 aligns across 7 bases. The germline gives CDR1 SGHNT, CDR2 YYREEE (reference sequence). The junction had 12 bases not matched to a gene; V was cut back by 5 bases and J by 4 bases. The CDR3 sequence is 17 residues long.

The V and J genes are TRBV11-2 and TRBJ1-1; D is ambiguous. Germline values: CDR1 SGHAT, CDR2 FQNNGV. The CDR3 consists of 15 residues. The ends were cut back, 1 base at V and 0 bases at J, with 9 bases in the middle. The CDR3 reads CASSLAPALNTEAFF. CDR3 sequence (DNA): TGTGCCAGCAGCTTAGCTCCGGCCCTGAACACTGAAGCTTTCTTT.

In DNA form, the CDR3 reads TGCGCCAGCAGCTCAGTCCTAAGCGCCTATAATTCACCCCTCCACTTT. It translates to CASSSVLSAYNSPLHF. V gene TRBV4-3 combines with J gene TRBJ1-6; no reliable D call. Trimming removed 5 bases from V and 2 bases from J, with 13 bases in between. This CDR3 is built from 16 residues. Germline lookup yields CDR1 LGHNA and CDR2 YSLEER.

The chain is built from TRBV28 and TRBJ1-5, with TRBD1 matching 8 bases. Trimming removed 6 bases from V and 1 base from J; junction bases left unmatched: 5. The CDR3 totals 15 residues. Germline CDR1 MDHEN, CDR2 SYDVKM. The CDR3 region is CASRFGQGSNQPQHF. CDR3 bases: TGTGCCAGCAGATTTGGACAGGGCAGCAATCAGCCCCAGCATTTT.

The sample holds one count of this clone. The rearrangement links TRBV5-1 to TRBJ2-2; 10 nucleotides match TRBD1. Germline V gives CDR1 SGHRS, CDR2 YFSETQ. V shed 4 bases, J shed 5 bases, and the junction held 2 bases outside the gene matches. There are 14 residues in the CDR3. DNA of the CDR3: TGCGCCAGCAGCCGGGACAGGGGAACCGGGGAGCTGTTTTTT. As protein: CASSRDRGTGELFF.

The V call is TRBV18, the J call TRBJ2-6; no clear D. Germline V lookup: CDR1 KGHSH, CDR2 LQKENI. V was pared by 0 bases and J by 0 bases, with 12 bases between. The CDR3 is 18 amino acids. CDR3 nucleotides: TGTGCCAGCTCACCACCAAACAGTCCAGTCTCTGGGGCCAACGTCCTGACTTTC. It translates to CASSPPNSPVSGANVLTF.

The rearrangement uses TRBV7-2 and TRBJ2-2; D is uncertain. Germline loops: CDR1 SGHTA, CDR2 FQGNSA. Trimming took off 5 bases at V and 8 bases at J, with 18 bases between the two ends. The CDR3 is 15 amino acids. The CDR3 protein is CASSARRAAPGELFF. Here the CDR3 DNA reads TGTGCCAGCAGCGCCCGCCGGGCTGCACCTGGGGAGCTGTTTTTT.

The chain uses TRBV4-3 and TRBJ1-1; no clear D. The CDR3 has 13 residues. Deletions cut 3 bases from V and 0 bases from J, with 5 bases between. Germline V gene lookup returns CDR1 LGHNA and CDR2 YSLEER. As DNA, the CDR3 is TGCGCCAGCAGCCAGACTTTGAACACTGAAGCTTTCTTT. Its protein is CASSQTLNTEAFF.

The CDR3 here is CASSNTGQDHFDTQYF. CDR3 in DNA: TGTGCCAGCAGCAACACGGGACAGGACCATTTTGATACGCAGTATTTT. The rearrangement links TRBV7-8 to TRBJ2-3; 8 bases agree with TRBD1. This CDR3 contains 16 residues. The V and J ends lost 5 bases and 6 bases, in that order; junction bases with no gene match: 13. Germline CDR1 reads SGHVS; CDR2 reads FQNEAQ.

The V call is TRBV6-1, the J call TRBJ1-1; D unclear. Trimming pared 2 bases from V and 1 base from J, leaving 11 bases between. The CDR3 totals 15 residues. Germline assignment: CDR1 MNHNS and CDR2 SASEGT. DNA for the CDR3: TGTGCCAGCAGTGAATTGCGGGCGCGGAACACTGAAGCTTTCTTT. This sequence encodes CASSELRARNTEAFF.

The gene calls are TRBV6-1 and TRBJ2-7; possibly TRBD1 or TRBD2 for D (6 bases each). Germline CDR1 and CDR2: MNHNS and SASEGT. V lost 8 bases, J lost 5 bases, and 16 bases lay in between. The CDR3 length is 13 residues. The CDR3 region has the DNA TGTGCCAGCCGGTTCGAGGGGGGCCACGAGCAGTACTTC. It is translated as CASRFEGGHEQYF.

CDR3 amino acids: CASSLVGGEPTEAFF. In DNA form, the CDR3 reads TGTGCCAGCAGCTTGGTGGGTGGAGAGCCCACTGAAGCTTTCTTT. V gene TRBV5-6 combines with J gene TRBJ1-1, with no clear D. The germline gives CDR1 SGHDT, CDR2 YYEEEE. V gave up 0 bases and J gave up 4 bases, with 13 bases separating them. The CDR3 covers 15 residues.

This chain links TRBV16 with TRBJ1-1, with no clear D. Trimming pared 4 bases from V and 1 base from J, leaving 10 bases between. The germline gives CDR1 KGHSY, CDR2 FQNENV. The CDR3 consists of 14 residues. Here the CDR3 DNA reads TGTGCCAGCAGCCTGCGAGGAGCGAACACTGAAGCTTTCTTT. This gives the protein CASSLRGANTEAFF.

This chain connects TRBV19 to TRBJ1-2, with 7 bases aligning to TRBD1. The CDR3 sequence is 15 residues long. Trimming took 10 bases from V and 5 from J; bases not matched to a gene: 16. Germline-derived CDR1 and CDR2 are LNHDA and SQIVND (reference sequence). This CDR3 reads CATDGPRGVGYGYTF. The DNA for the CDR3 is TGTGCCACCGACGGCCCCAGGGGGGTGGGATATGGCTACACCTTC.

The V gene is TRBV11-2, the J gene TRBJ2-7; possible D gene TRBD2, 5 bases. The CDR3 length is 14 residues. Trimming took off 2 bases at V and 0 bases at J, with 8 bases between the two ends. Germline CDR1 SGHAT, CDR2 FQNNGV. CDR3 nucleotides: TGTGCCAGCAGCTTAAGCGGACTCTCCTACGAGCAGTACTTC. Translated: CASSLSGLSYEQYF.

The chain is built from TRBV6-6 and TRBJ1-5, with D perhaps TRBD1 (5 bases). This CDR3 is 15 amino acids long. Trimming left V 2 bases short and J 4 bases short, with 12 bases between. CDR1 MNHNY and CDR2 SVGAGI come from the germline V gene (reference sequence). Written as DNA, the CDR3 is TGTGCCAGCAGTTACGCGAGGGGCGGAAATCAGCCCCAGCATTTT. Its translation: CASSYARGGNQPQHF.

This clone was counted only a few times. J is TRBJ1-6 and V is TRBV6-4; D remains ambiguous. This CDR3 has 14 residues. V shed 3 bases and J shed 10 bases, with 13 bases lying between them. CDR1 MRHNA and CDR2 SNTAGT come from the germline V gene. Here the CDR3 DNA reads TGTGCCAGCAGTGATCTGGGTTTTGGATCACCCCTCCACTTT. Its translation is CASSDLGFGSPLHF.

J is TRBJ1-4 and V is TRBV6-6; D ambiguous. CDR1 and CDR2 (germline): MNHNY, SVGAGI (reference sequence). V lost 6 bases and J lost 0, with 8 bases in between. The CDR3 covers 14 residues. The CDR3 loop reads CASSSTATNEKLFF. The CDR3 nucleotides are TGTGCCAGCAGCTCGACTGCAACTAATGAAAAACTGTTTTTT.

The V and J genes are TRBV18 and TRBJ1-4; 7 bases align to TRBD1. J was trimmed by 4 bases and V by 4 bases; bases with no gene match: 3. The CDR3 extends over 14 amino acids. The germline CDR1 and CDR2 sequences are KGHSH and LQKENI. CDR3 region: CASSQGQSNEKLFF. CDR3 in DNA: TGTGCCAGCTCACAGGGACAGAGTAATGAAAAACTGTTTTTT. Filled out from reference TRBV18 and TRBJ1-4, the complete variable domain reads NAGVMQNPRHLVRRRGQEARLRCSPMKGHSHVYWYRQLPEEGLKFMVYLQKENIIDESGMPKERFSAEFPKEGPSILRIQQVVRGDSAAYFCASSQGQSNEKLFFGSGTQLSVL.

The rearrangement joins TRBV14 to TRBJ1-5; D remains ambiguous. Trimming left V 10 bases short and J 0 bases short, with 25 bases between. Per germline, CDR1 SGHDN and CDR2 FVKESK. The CDR3 runs to 18 residues. The DNA of the CDR3 is TGTGCCACGCACTTCGGACTCAAGGGCACCCATAGCAATCAGCCCCAGCATTTT. It encodes CATHFGLKGTHSNQPQHF.

This clone appeared a single time. The V gene is TRBV27, the J gene TRBJ2-2; D ambiguous. The length of the CDR3 is 17 residues. V lost 7 bases to trimming and J lost 3 bases, with 21 bases between them. Germline values: CDR1 MNHEY, CDR2 SMNVEV (reference sequence). This CDR3 is CASTPSRSRSDTGELFF. The DNA for the CDR3 is TGTGCCAGCACCCCCAGCAGGTCCCGTTCGGACACCGGGGAGCTGTTTTTT.

The chain employs TRBV9 and TRBJ1-2; D ambiguous. The CDR3 consists of 17 residues. Germline V lookup: CDR1 SGDLS, CDR2 YYNGEE. The ends were cut back, 4 bases at V and 4 bases at J, with 23 bases in the middle. In DNA, the CDR3 is TGTGCCAGCAGCCTACAGCCGCACCAGACTTTCGTCTATGGCTACACCTTC. Translating gives CASSLQPHQTFVYGYTF.